The 19 T cell receptor beta chains reported below all come from one sample, sequenced in a study of Ad26.COV2.S vaccination and SARS-CoV-2 variants. This sample's treatment: some 20 received Ad26.COV2.S at low or high dose, single or two shots; roughly five received placebo; per-sample allocation not given. Day 63 after the first injection of vaccine or placebo was the sampling time. TCRdb's copy holds only in-frame clones and misses some; the assay was immunoSEQ multiplex PCR. The sample yields about 380,000 clones, around 82% seen once. Specimen: peripheral blood, collected in a trial of Ad26.COV2.S vaccine versus placebo. The source is a person aged 18 to 65 who received the Ad26.COV2.S COVID-19 vaccine or a placebo.

The chain recombines TRBV4-2 with TRBJ1-5; the D gene is possibly TRBD1 (6 bases). CDR1 and CDR2 (germline): LGHNA, YNFKEQ. CDR3 length: 16 amino acids. V was cut by 0 bases and J by 4 bases, with 13 bases left in between. CDR3 amino acids: CASSQDRGRTNQPQHF. The CDR3 nucleotides are TGTGCCAGCAGCCAAGACAGGGGAAGGACGAATCAGCCCCAGCATTTT.

This chain uses TRBV13 with TRBJ2-5; D call uncertain. The germline V and J ends were trimmed by 5 bases and 5 bases, with 21 bases remaining between them. CDR1 is PRHDT, CDR2 FYEKMQ, per germline (reference sequence). The CDR3 spans 16 residues. CDR3 in DNA: TGTGCCAGCAGCCCGCCCCCCGGCTCAACAGAGGAGACCCAGTACTTC. Protein: CASSPPPGSTEETQYF.

This clone was recorded a few times. This rearrangement joins TRBV3-1 (or the pseudogene TRBV3-2) to TRBJ2-1; D is unresolved. The V end was cut by 2 bases, the J end by 7 bases, with 6 bases between. CDR1 is LGHDT, CDR2 YNNKEL, per germline (reference sequence). This CDR3 region has 12 residues. CDR3 region: CASSQFLNEQFF. DNA of the CDR3: TGTGCCAGCAGCCAATTTTTGAATGAGCAGTTCTTC.

J is TRBJ2-7 and V is TRBV27, with TRBD1 identical over 7 bases. Germline trimming cut 3 bases from V and 6 bases from J; bases unmatched to any gene: 8. CDR1 is MNHEY and CDR2 is SMNVEV in the germline V gene (reference sequence). CDR3 length: 14 amino acids. The CDR3 spells CASSLSGGIGEQYF. CDR3 DNA sequence: TGTGCCAGCAGTTTGTCAGGGGGTATTGGCGAGCAGTACTTC.

The rearrangement links TRBV4-1 to TRBJ1-2; the D is unclear. Germline CDR1 MGHRA, CDR2 YSYEKL. This CDR3 is 15 amino acids long. The V end lost 1 base, the J end lost 5 bases, and 14 bases lay between the germline ends. CDR3 loop: CASSQVARMDYGYTF. CDR3 DNA: TGCGCCAGCAGCCAAGTCGCCAGGATGGATTATGGCTACACCTTC.

This clone was counted a few times. The chain links TRBV6-5 to TRBJ2-7; 10 bases agree with TRBD2. J lost 7 bases, V lost 6 bases, and 6 bases had no gene match. Germline V CDR1 and CDR2: MNHEY, SVGAGI. This CDR3 is 13 amino acids long. CDR3 coding DNA: TGTGCCAGCAGCCAAGCGGGGGGGTTTGAGCAGTACTTC. As protein: CASSQAGGFEQYF.

The V gene is TRBV10-1, the J gene TRBJ2-1; TRBD2 matches 9 bases. This CDR3 spans 17 amino acids. V lost 0 bases and J lost 3; bases outside the gene matches: 6. Germline lookup yields CDR1 WNHNN and CDR2 SYGVQD (reference sequence). This CDR3 is CASSESSGLASYNEQFF. DNA of the CDR3: TGCGCCAGCAGTGAGTCCTCCGGACTAGCGAGCTACAATGAGCAGTTCTTC.

This chain links TRBV7-9 with TRBJ2-1, with 8 nucleotides matching TRBD1. This CDR3 contains 15 residues. The J segment lost 7 bases and the V segment lost 5 bases, leaving 10 bases of the junction unmatched. Germline CDR1 reads SEHNR; CDR2 reads FQNEAQ (reference sequence). The CDR3 protein is CASSPRTGLGNEQFF. In DNA, the CDR3 is TGTGCCAGCAGCCCTCGGACAGGGCTTGGAAATGAGCAGTTCTTC.

This clone was recorded once. The chain recombines TRBV18 with TRBJ1-1; D remains unclear. The CDR3 loop spans 12 amino acids. The germline gives CDR1 KGHSH, CDR2 LQKENI. Trimming pared 1 base from V and 8 bases from J, leaving 8 bases between. DNA of the CDR3: TGTGCCAGCTCACCACTTCGGACCGAAGCTTTCTTT. Amino acids: CASSPLRTEAFF.

The rearrangement links TRBV18 to TRBJ2-1, with D possibly being TRBD2 (6 bases). V lost 0 bases, J lost 4 bases, and 13 bases lay in between. Per the germline V gene, CDR1 is KGHSH and CDR2 is LQKENI. This CDR3 comprises 16 residues. CDR3 sequence: CASSPPFGSHYNEQFF. The CDR3 nucleotides are TGTGCCAGCTCACCACCGTTCGGGAGCCATTACAATGAGCAGTTCTTC.

The chain has TRBV7-6 and TRBJ2-3; weak D call: TRBD1 (6 bases). Trimming pared 6 bases from V and 6 bases from J, leaving 13 bases between. This CDR3 comprises 13 residues. The V gene's germline CDR1 is SGHVS and CDR2 FNYEAQ. The CDR3 region is CASRLQGSDTQYF. The CDR3 nucleotides read TGTGCCAGCAGACTACAGGGCTCTGATACGCAGTATTTT.

The V gene is TRBV9, the J gene TRBJ1-1; perhaps TRBD1 as D (5 bases). CDR1 and CDR2 (germline): SGDLS, YYNGEE. Trimming left V 3 bases short and J 3 bases short, with 15 bases between. The CDR3 extends over 15 amino acids. This chain's CDR3 is CASSEDTTTYTEAFF. The CDR3 DNA follows: TGTGCCAGCAGCGAGGACACCACGACGTACACTGAAGCTTTCTTT.

This clone was seen a handful of times. The rearrangement joins TRBV15 to TRBJ2-5; 11 nucleotides align to TRBD2. The CDR3 extends over 12 amino acids. CDR1 is LNHNV and CDR2 is YYDKDF in the germline V gene (reference sequence). Unmatched junction bases numbered 3, after V lost 10 bases and J lost 5 bases. DNA for the CDR3: TGTGCCAGGACTAGCGGGCGGGAGACCCAGTACTTC. Protein: CARTSGRETQYF.

The J gene is TRBJ1-2, the V gene TRBV20-1; a weak D match, TRBD1 (6 bases). Germline assignment: CDR1 DFQATT and CDR2 SNEGSKA (reference sequence). The CDR3 is made up of 11 amino acids. V was cut by 5 bases and J by 8 bases, with 12 bases left in between. DNA of the CDR3: TGCAGTGCTTGGACAGTCGGGGGCTACACCTTC. As protein: CSAWTVGGYTF.

This clone was detected many times. The chain has TRBV3-1 (or the pseudogene TRBV3-2) and TRBJ2-1, with D possibly being TRBD2 (6 bases). V lost 4 bases and J 8 bases, leaving 21 bases between the germline ends. In germline, CDR1 is LGHDT, CDR2 YNNKEL (reference sequence). The CDR3 consists of 16 residues. CDR3 residues: CASSPRTGTEGDEQFF. DNA of the CDR3: TGTGCCAGCAGCCCCCGAACCGGGACTGAGGGAGATGAGCAGTTCTTC.

There are many counts of this clone. This chain links TRBV4-2 with TRBJ2-3; unclear D gene. From germline, CDR1 is LGHNA and CDR2 YNFKEQ. V was cut by 1 base and J by 6 bases, with 17 bases left in between. The CDR3 consists of 16 residues. DNA of the CDR3: TGTGCCAGCAGCCAAGGTTTAAATCGGCTAGGGGATACGCAGTATTTT. Translating it yields CASSQGLNRLGDTQYF.

This clone was seen more than once but under ten times. The V and J genes are TRBV7-9 and TRBJ1-3; unclear D gene. The CDR3 length is 15 residues. Trimming stripped 4 bases from V and 6 bases from J, with 16 bases between. From germline, CDR1 is SEHNR and CDR2 FQNEAQ (reference sequence). The CDR3 is CASSSLSGSVNTIYF. The CDR3 coding sequence is TGTGCCAGCAGCTCACTCTCTGGCTCCGTAAACACCATATATTTT.

The chain is built from TRBV3-1 (or the pseudogene TRBV3-2) and TRBJ2-1, with D unresolved. Germline CDR1 and CDR2: LGHDT and YNNKEL (reference sequence). V gave up 1 base and J gave up 13 bases, with 11 bases separating them. This CDR3 has 12 residues. CDR3 region: CASSQVEWAQFF. CDR3 DNA: TGTGCCAGCAGCCAAGTCGAGTGGGCCCAGTTCTTC.

This chain connects TRBV11-1 to TRBJ2-1; tentative D call: TRBD1 (5 bases). V was shortened by 6 bases and J by 5 bases, with 17 bases between the two germline ends. The germline V gene encodes CDR1 SGHAT and CDR2 FQDESV (reference sequence). CDR3 length equals 15 residues. The CDR3 DNA follows: TGTGCCAGCAGTCCGTCGCGACAGATAAACAATGAGCAGTTCTTC. Translation: CASSPSRQINNEQFF.